The entry below describes one T cell receptor (beta chain). No antigen is known for it. Trimming removed 1 base from V and 2 bases from J, with 12 bases in between. This CDR3 contains 15 residues. The germline gives CDR1 LGHNA, CDR2 YNFKEQ. The sample belongs to a study of lymphopenia after photon versus proton radiotherapy. TCRdb keeps only in-frame clones here, not all; method: immunoSEQ multiplex PCR. Among about 19,000 clones listed, 75% to 95% were seen once. General observations from the study: Relative stability marked proton patients; photon patients lost diversity and naive cells. Larger post-nadir TCR diversity loss correlated inversely with survival in deceased patients.

The rearrangement joins TRBV4-2 to TRBJ2-7; D perhaps matches TRBD2 (6 bases). The source of this sequence is a man between 60 and 75 years old with pancreatic cancer. The material sequenced was peripheral blood, taken from a patient treated with photon-based radiotherapy. The CDR3 region has the DNA TGTGCCAGCAGCCAAGCTTCGGCGGGGCCCTACGAGCAGTACTTC. Its protein is CASSQASAGPYEQYF.